This entry is about one TCR beta chain. The target antigen is unknown. This specimen comes from a study of OX40 agonist ivuxolimab in advanced cancers. In the study overall: Cohort: 80% to 90% men, mean age roughly 60, aged roughly 23 to 90.

The assay was immunoSEQ multiplex PCR, and TCRdb's table has in-frame clones only and misses some. The sample has under 85,000 clones; roughly 80% are singletons. V was clipped by 2 bases and J by 4 bases, with 14 bases between them. The CDR3 contains 15 residues. CDR1 and CDR2 from the germline V gene are SQVTM and ANQGSEA. Study results and caveats: Fewer expanded clones were found on average in CD4+ than in CD8+ T cells.

The V call is TRBV29-1, the J call TRBJ2-2, with a weak D call TRBD2 (6 bases). The material was CD4+ or CD8+ T cells sorted from blood, obtained in a trial of the OX40 agonist ivuxolimab. The TCR sequence derives from an adult with an advanced solid tumor such as melanoma, head and neck, liver or kidney cancer. The CDR3 DNA follows: TGCAGCGTTGAAATGGGGACTCTAACCACCGGGGAGCTGTTTTTT. Its protein product is CSVEMGTLTTGELFF.